These 27 T cell receptor beta chains were all obtained from the same sample, sequenced in a study of siplizumab effects on memory and regulatory T cells. Sequencing used immunoSEQ multiplex PCR; TCRdb keeps in-frame clones, though not all of them. This sample carries some 100,000 clones, about 91% of them seen once, and the ten largest clones take roughly 2.7%. The sequenced sample was CD4+ T cells sorted from blood. The receptors come from a human donor in good health. Some clones in this sample may be carry-over from other donors' samples.

V and J are TRBV15 and TRBJ2-4, with no clear D. Per germline, CDR1 LNHNV and CDR2 YYDKDF (reference sequence). The length of the CDR3 is 19 residues. V gave up 0 bases and J gave up 0 bases, with 18 bases separating them. The CDR3 DNA reads TGTGCCACCAGCAGAGATTGGTCAGGCGGCGACCTAGCCAAAAACATTCAGTACTTC. This sequence encodes CATSRDWSGGDLAKNIQYF.

The chain couples TRBV18 to TRBJ1-2; D call uncertain. Germline lookup yields CDR1 KGHSH and CDR2 LQKENI. CDR3 size: 13 residues. Trimming removed 3 bases from V and 6 bases from J, with 11 bases in between. This CDR3 is CASSPFTDNGYTF. CDR3 coding DNA: TGTGCCAGCTCACCTTTTACAGATAATGGCTACACCTTC.

The chain combines TRBV7-8 with TRBJ1-5; D is perhaps TRBD1 (5 bases). The CDR3 extends over 17 amino acids. Trimming removed 5 bases at V and 0 bases at J, with 17 bases between. Germline V CDR1 and CDR2: SGHVS, FQNEAQ. The CDR3 region is CASSREQVTYSNQPQHF. The CDR3 nucleotides are TGTGCCAGCAGCCGAGAACAGGTCACTTATAGCAATCAGCCCCAGCATTTT.

V gene TRBV5-6 combines with J gene TRBJ2-3, with TRBD2 matching 8 bases. J was trimmed by 2 bases and V by 6 bases; bases with no gene match: 17. Germline CDR1 and CDR2: SGHDT and YYEEEE. The CDR3 consists of 18 residues. This CDR3 is CASTASVQRESVTDTQYF. The CDR3 DNA follows: TGTGCCAGCACCGCTTCCGTCCAGCGGGAGTCTGTCACAGATACGCAGTATTTT.

As concerns this clone: Other DNA sequences in the sample encode the same CDR3. V is TRBV7-6 and J is TRBJ2-7, with 8 nucleotides matching TRBD2. V dropped 1 base and J dropped 2; count of bases not matched to a gene: 10. CDR3 length: 17 residues. The germline CDR1 and CDR2 sequences are SGHVS and FNYEAQ. The DNA of the CDR3 is TGTGCCAGCAGCTTAGGGGAATTAGCGGGACCCCCCTACGAGCAGTACTTC. Translation: CASSLGELAGPPYEQYF.

The chain is built from TRBV18 and TRBJ2-1; 14 bases line up with TRBD2. Germline-derived CDR1 and CDR2 are KGHSH and LQKENI. V was clipped by 8 bases and J by 4 bases; unmatched bases: 10. This CDR3 region has 17 residues. CDR3 loop: CASHAGTSGSGYNEQFF. For the CDR3, the DNA is TGTGCCAGCCACGCAGGGACTAGCGGGAGTGGATACAATGAGCAGTTCTTC. Full variable domain (outside the CDR3, taken from reference TRBV18 and TRBJ2-1): NAGVMQNPRHLVRRRGQEARLRCSPMKGHSHVYWYRQLPEEGLKFMVYLQKENIIDESGMPKERFSAEFPKEGPSILRIQQVVRGDSAAYFCASHAGTSGSGYNEQFFGPGTRLTVL.

The rearrangement joins TRBV6-6 to TRBJ2-7; D gene unclear. V lost 6 bases to trimming and J lost 5 bases, with 11 bases between them. Germline lookup yields CDR1 MNHNY and CDR2 SVGAGI (reference sequence). The CDR3 loop spans 12 amino acids. CDR3 sequence (DNA): TGTGCCAGCAGCCAGACTCCTCACGAGCAGTACTTC. It translates to CASSQTPHEQYF.

The J gene is TRBJ2-5, the V gene TRBV7-6; D may be TRBD1 or TRBD2 (7 bases each). CDR3 length: 16 amino acids. Germline lookup yields CDR1 SGHVS and CDR2 FNYEAQ. Trimming took 3 bases from V and 4 from J, leaving 18 bases between them. CDR3 in DNA: TGTGCCAGCAGCTTGGAGCGGGACAGAGGTCTAGAGACCCAGTACTTC. Its translation: CASSLERDRGLETQYF.

The chain has TRBV4-1 and TRBJ1-2; D not resolved. CDR1 is MGHRA and CDR2 is YSYEKL in the germline V gene. The V end was cut by 1 base, the J end by 7 bases, with 16 bases between. CDR3 length: 15 residues. CDR3 in amino acids: CASSQGSITSGGYTF. Written as DNA, the CDR3 is TGCGCCAGCAGCCAAGGAAGCATTACGTCGGGTGGCTACACCTTC.

The chain carries TRBV5-1 and TRBJ1-3; 10 bases agree with TRBD1. Germline V gene data show CDR1 as SGHRS and CDR2 as YFSETQ. The CDR3 is 15 residues long. Trimming cost V 4 bases and J 2 bases; bases outside gene matches: 3. CDR3 region: CASSAGQGAGNTIYF. Here the CDR3 DNA reads TGCGCCAGCAGCGCAGGACAGGGGGCTGGAAACACCATATATTTT. The full variable domain, in which reference TRBV5-1 and TRBJ1-3 provide the parts outside the CDR3, is KAGVTQTPRYLIKTRGQQVTLSCSPISGHRSVSWYQQTPGQGLQFLFEYFSETQRNKGNFPGRFSGRQFSNSRSEMNVSTLELGDSALYLCASSAGQGAGNTIYFGEGSWLTVV.

The rearrangement joins TRBV18 to TRBJ1-2; 7 bases are shared with TRBD1. This CDR3 spans 16 amino acids. Germline trimming cut 4 bases from V and 6 bases from J; bases unmatched to any gene: 14. Germline values: CDR1 KGHSH, CDR2 LQKENI. CDR3 loop: CASSLQQGSLRDGYTF. In DNA form, the CDR3 reads TGTGCCAGCTCACTACAACAGGGGTCGTTGCGGGATGGCTACACCTTC. The variable domain in full, with the rest retrieved from reference TRBV18 and TRBJ1-2, is NAGVMQNPRHLVRRRGQEARLRCSPMKGHSHVYWYRQLPEEGLKFMVYLQKENIIDESGMPKERFSAEFPKEGPSILRIQQVVRGDSAAYFCASSLQQGSLRDGYTFGSGTRLTVV.

This chain connects TRBV6-1 to TRBJ2-3; D is ambiguous. Per germline, CDR1 MNHNS and CDR2 SASEGT. V was trimmed by 5 bases and J by 5 bases, leaving 5 bases between them. The length of the CDR3 is 11 residues. Written as DNA, the CDR3 is TGTGCCAGCAGTATAGGAGATACGCAGTATTTT. Translated, it gives CASSIGDTQYF.

In nucleotides, the CDR3 is TGTGCCAGCAGCAAACGGGCTGAAGGGGGCGTCTATGGCTACACCTTC. Its protein product is CASSKRAEGGVYGYTF. This chain links TRBV21-1 with TRBJ1-2; the D call in the table, TRBD1, was not verified against the DNA. TRBV21-1 is tagged as a pseudogene. This CDR3 is built from 16 residues.

V and J are TRBV28 and TRBJ2-6; TRBD1 agrees at 8 bases. This CDR3 comprises 15 residues. Germline CDR1 reads MDHEN; CDR2 reads SYDVKM. With V trimmed by 6 bases and J by 7 bases, 8 bases remained unmatched. CDR3 protein: CASSPSDREANVLTF. As DNA, the CDR3 is TGTGCCAGCAGCCCCTCGGACAGGGAAGCCAACGTCCTGACTTTC.

The chain joins TRBV7-3 to TRBJ2-1, with D maybe TRBD2 (6 bases). CDR3 length: 14 residues. V lost 2 bases and J 7 bases, leaving 12 bases between the germline ends. Germline-derived CDR1 and CDR2 are SGHTA and FQGTGA. The CDR3 DNA sequence: TGTGCCAGCAGCTTAGTCGGGAGAGGGAATGAGCAGTTCTTC. Protein sequence: CASSLVGRGNEQFF.

J is TRBJ1-1 and V is TRBV19; D may be TRBD1 (5 bases). Per germline, CDR1 LNHDA and CDR2 SQIVND (reference sequence). Between the trimmed V and J ends, which lost 6 bases and 0 bases, there was a span of 14 bases. The CDR3 runs to 15 residues. This CDR3 reads CASSAPGRMNTEAFF. The CDR3, as DNA: TGTGCCAGTAGCGCTCCGGGACGGATGAACACTGAAGCTTTCTTT.

The rearrangement uses TRBV28 and TRBJ2-2, with 8 nucleotides matching TRBD2. J lost 4 bases, V lost 4 bases, and 5 bases had no gene match. Per germline, CDR1 MDHEN and CDR2 SYDVKM. The CDR3 has 15 residues. CDR3 coding DNA: TGTGCCAGCAGTTACATGGCGGGAGGCACCGGGGAGCTGTTTTTT. Its translation is CASSYMAGGTGELFF.

The V call is TRBV9, the J call TRBJ2-1, with D unresolved. CDR1 SGDLS and CDR2 YYNGEE come from the germline V gene. The CDR3 is 15 amino acids. V was trimmed by 4 bases and J by 2 bases, leaving 13 bases between them. The CDR3 DNA is TGTGCCAGCAGCCGCTCCCAGCCCCCCTACAATGAGCAGTTCTTC. Translation: CASSRSQPPYNEQFF.

The chain is built from TRBV5-1 and TRBJ2-7, with D perhaps matching TRBD1 (7 bases). The CDR3 is 14 amino acids. Germline V gene sequence: CDR1 SGHRS, CDR2 YFSETQ. Deletions cut 0 bases from V and 4 bases from J, with 11 bases between. CDR3 nucleotides: TGCGCCAGCAGCTTGGAACAGGGGAGGTACGAGCAGTACTTC. Residues: CASSLEQGRYEQYF.

The chain employs TRBV29-1 and TRBJ2-5; 8 bases map to TRBD1. Germline-derived CDR1 and CDR2 are SQVTM and ANQGSEA. The V gene end was trimmed by 3 bases and the J gene end by 5 bases; junction bases not matched to a gene: 8. This CDR3 has 14 residues. CDR3 sequence reads: CSVDITGGWETQYF. In nucleotides, the CDR3 is TGCAGCGTTGATATTACAGGGGGTTGGGAGACCCAGTACTTC.

The chain combines TRBV6-5 with TRBJ1-1, with D hard to call. In germline, CDR1 is MNHEY, CDR2 SVGAGI. The CDR3 totals 14 residues. The ends were cut back, 5 bases at V and 0 bases at J, with 10 bases in the middle. CDR3 DNA sequence: TGTGCCAGCAGTCTCCAAGGACTGAACACTGAAGCTTTCTTT. Its protein product is CASSLQGLNTEAFF.

V is TRBV6-6 and J is TRBJ2-7, with D hard to call. The V gene's germline CDR1 is MNHNY and CDR2 SVGAGI (reference sequence). The CDR3 sequence is 13 residues long. The V end lost 1 base, the J end lost 0 bases, and 4 bases lay between the germline ends. This chain's CDR3 is CASSYYGSYEQYF. CDR3 DNA sequence: TGTGCCAGCAGTTACTACGGCTCCTACGAGCAGTACTTC.

The chain employs TRBV10-3 and TRBJ2-5; possibly TRBD1 for D (5 bases). Germline values: CDR1 ENHRY, CDR2 SYGVKD. The CDR3 extends over 13 amino acids. Trimming removed 3 bases from V and 2 bases from J, with 7 bases in between. DNA for the CDR3: TGTGCCATCAGTGACGGACAACAAGAGACCCAGTACTTC. Residues: CAISDGQQETQYF.

This chain connects TRBV30 to TRBJ1-2, with a possible D match to TRBD1 (6 bases). Trimming took 3 bases from V and 8 from J, leaving 10 bases between them. The CDR3 is 11 residues long. CDR1 GTSNPN and CDR2 SVGIG come from the germline V gene (reference sequence). CDR3 protein: CAWRRGGGYTF. Here the CDR3 DNA reads TGTGCCTGGAGGCGGGGGGGCGGCTACACCTTC.

The chain uses TRBV28 and TRBJ2-1; tentative D call: TRBD1 (5 bases). Germline V gives CDR1 MDHEN, CDR2 SYDVKM. This CDR3 region has 16 residues. V gave up 5 bases and J gave up 1 base, with 15 bases separating them. This CDR3 reads CASSGVTGLSYNEQFF. The CDR3 DNA is TGTGCCAGCAGTGGCGTCACAGGTCTGTCCTACAATGAGCAGTTCTTC.

V usage is TRBV7-2 and J usage is TRBJ2-1; D gene ambiguous. The V gene's germline CDR1 is SGHTA and CDR2 FQGNSA. The CDR3 extends over 14 amino acids. Trimming took 2 bases from V and 4 from J, leaving 9 bases between them. Here the CDR3 reads CASSLRRAYNEQFF. The CDR3 region has the DNA TGTGCCAGCAGCTTAAGGCGTGCTTACAATGAGCAGTTCTTC.

This clone was recorded only once. Here the CDR3 reads CASRLRESGANVLTF. DNA for the CDR3: TGCGCCAGCAGACTGCGAGAATCTGGGGCCAACGTCCTGACTTTC. The rearrangement links TRBV5-1 to TRBJ2-6; no definite D call. The CDR3 loop spans 15 amino acids. The germline V gene has CDR1 SGHRS and CDR2 YFSETQ. The V and J ends lost 5 bases and 1 base respectively, with 10 bases between them.